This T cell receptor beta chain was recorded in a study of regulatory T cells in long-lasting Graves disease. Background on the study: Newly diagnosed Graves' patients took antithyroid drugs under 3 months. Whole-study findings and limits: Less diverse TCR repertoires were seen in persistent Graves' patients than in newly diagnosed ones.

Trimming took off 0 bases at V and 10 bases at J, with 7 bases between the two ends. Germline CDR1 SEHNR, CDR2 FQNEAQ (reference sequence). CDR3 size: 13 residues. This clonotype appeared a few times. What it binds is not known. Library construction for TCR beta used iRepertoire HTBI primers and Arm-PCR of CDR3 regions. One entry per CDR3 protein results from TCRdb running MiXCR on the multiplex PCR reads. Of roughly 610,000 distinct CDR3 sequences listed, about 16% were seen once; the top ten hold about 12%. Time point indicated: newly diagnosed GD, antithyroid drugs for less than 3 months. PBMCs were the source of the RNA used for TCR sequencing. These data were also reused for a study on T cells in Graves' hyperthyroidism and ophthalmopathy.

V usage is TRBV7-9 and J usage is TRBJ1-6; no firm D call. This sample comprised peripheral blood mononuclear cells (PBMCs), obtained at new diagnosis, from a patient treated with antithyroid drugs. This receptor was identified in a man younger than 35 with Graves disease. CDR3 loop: CASSLAGGSPLHF. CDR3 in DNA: TGTGCCAGCAGCTTAGCGGGTGGATCACCCCTCCACTTT.